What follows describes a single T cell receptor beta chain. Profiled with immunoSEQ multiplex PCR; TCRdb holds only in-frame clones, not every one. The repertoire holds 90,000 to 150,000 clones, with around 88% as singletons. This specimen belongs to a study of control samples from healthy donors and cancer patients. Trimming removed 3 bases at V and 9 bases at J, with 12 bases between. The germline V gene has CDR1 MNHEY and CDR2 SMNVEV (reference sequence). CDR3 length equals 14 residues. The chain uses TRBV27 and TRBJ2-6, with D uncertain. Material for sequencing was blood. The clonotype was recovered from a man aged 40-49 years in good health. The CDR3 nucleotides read TGTGCCAGCAGTTTCCGGATACTCCACAACGTCCTGACTTTC. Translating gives CASSFRILHNVLTF.